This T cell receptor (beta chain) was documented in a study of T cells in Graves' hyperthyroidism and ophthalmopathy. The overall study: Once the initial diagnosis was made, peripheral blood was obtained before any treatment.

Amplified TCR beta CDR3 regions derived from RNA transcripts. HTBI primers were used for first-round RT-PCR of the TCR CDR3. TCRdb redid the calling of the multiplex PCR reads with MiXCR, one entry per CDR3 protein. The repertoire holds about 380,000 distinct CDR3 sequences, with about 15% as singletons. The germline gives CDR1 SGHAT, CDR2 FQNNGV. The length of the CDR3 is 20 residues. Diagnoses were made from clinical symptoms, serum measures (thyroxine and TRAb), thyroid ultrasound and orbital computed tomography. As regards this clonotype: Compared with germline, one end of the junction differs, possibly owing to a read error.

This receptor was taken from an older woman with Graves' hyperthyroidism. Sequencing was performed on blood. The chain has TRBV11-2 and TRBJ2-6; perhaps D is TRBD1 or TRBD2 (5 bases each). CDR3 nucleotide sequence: TGTGCCAGCAGCCATACCGGGACCGAAGGTCCTCACTCTGGGGCCAACGTCCCGACTTTC. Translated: CASSHTGTEGPHSGANVPTF.